The source of this TCR beta chain is a study of T-cell memory formation after mild COVID-19. At the level of the study: Largely, TCR clusters stayed within a single donor.

General study points: There was a balanced CD4/CD8 profile in clones contracting day 15 to 85, and later expanders leaned CD4+. CM and EM subsets held most contracting CD4+ clones; EMRA held CD8+ ones.

Germline V lookup: CDR1 MGHRA, CDR2 YSYEKL. The V gene end was trimmed by 0 bases and the J gene end by 3 bases; junction bases not matched to a gene: 4. The CDR3 covers 16 residues. A word on this clonotype: Its antigen is unknown.

From 5'RACE with constant-segment primers came TCR alpha and TCR beta cDNA libraries that carried sample barcodes and UMIs. One entry per CDR3 protein, called by TCRdb with MiXCR from the 5' RACE reads. The profile shows 350,000 to 450,000 distinct CDR3 sequences, more than 20% of them singletons. J is TRBJ2-2 and V is TRBV4-1; 7 positions match TRBD1. The material sequenced was PBMCs or a T cell subset sorted from them (not recorded which). The clonotype comes from an adult woman who had mild COVID-19 (a few samples of this study predate the infection). Cell type and time point are not known. DNA of the CDR3: TGCGCCAGCAGCCAAGAGGCAACAGGGGACACCGGGGAGCTGTTTTTT. It yields the protein CASSQEATGDTGELFF.